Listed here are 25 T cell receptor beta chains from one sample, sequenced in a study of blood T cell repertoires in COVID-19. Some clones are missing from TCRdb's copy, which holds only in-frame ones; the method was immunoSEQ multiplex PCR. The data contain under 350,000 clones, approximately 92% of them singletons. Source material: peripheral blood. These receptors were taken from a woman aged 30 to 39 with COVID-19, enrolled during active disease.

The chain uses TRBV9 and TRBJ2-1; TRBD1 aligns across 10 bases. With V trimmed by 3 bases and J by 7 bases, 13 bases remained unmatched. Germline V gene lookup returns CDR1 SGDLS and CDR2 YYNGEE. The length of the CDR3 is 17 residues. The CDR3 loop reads CASSGPWDRGYGNEQFF. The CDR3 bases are TGTGCCAGCAGCGGCCCGTGGGACAGGGGTTACGGTAATGAGCAGTTCTTC.

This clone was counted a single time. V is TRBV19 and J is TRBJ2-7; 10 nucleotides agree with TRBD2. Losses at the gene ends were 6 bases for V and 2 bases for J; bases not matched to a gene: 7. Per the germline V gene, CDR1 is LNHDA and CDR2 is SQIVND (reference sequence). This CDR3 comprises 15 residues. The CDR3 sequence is CASSISSGSTYEQYF. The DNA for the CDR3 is TGTGCCAGTAGCATCTCTAGCGGGAGTACCTACGAGCAGTACTTC.

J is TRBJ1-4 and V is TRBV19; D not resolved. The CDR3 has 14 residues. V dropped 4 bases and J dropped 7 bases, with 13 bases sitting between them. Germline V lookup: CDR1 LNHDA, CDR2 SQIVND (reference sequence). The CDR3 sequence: CASSKTPSGEKLFF. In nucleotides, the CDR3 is TGTGCCAGTAGTAAGACCCCATCGGGTGAAAAACTGTTTTTT.

The CDR3 DNA sequence: TGCAGCGTTGCGGAAGCAGGGGACACCATATATTTT. It translates to CSVAEAGDTIYF. The V call is TRBV29-1, the J call TRBJ1-3; D is perhaps TRBD1 (6 bases). V lost 4 bases and J lost 8, with 12 bases in between. Per germline, CDR1 SQVTM and CDR2 ANQGSEA. The CDR3 contains 12 residues. The full variable domain, with the rest looked up from reference TRBV29-1 and TRBJ1-3, is SAVISQKPSRDICQRGTSLTIQCQVDSQVTMMFWYRQQPGQSLTLIATANQGSEATYESGFVIDKFPISRPNLTFSTLTVSNMSPEDSSIYLCSVAEAGDTIYFGEGSWLTVV.

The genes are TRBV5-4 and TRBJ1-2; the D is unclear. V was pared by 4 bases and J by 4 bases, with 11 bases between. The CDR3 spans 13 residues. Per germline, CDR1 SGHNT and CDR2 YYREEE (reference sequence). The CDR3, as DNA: TGTGCCAGCAGCCCTGGGCCAGGCTATGGCTACACCTTC. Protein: CASSPGPGYGYTF. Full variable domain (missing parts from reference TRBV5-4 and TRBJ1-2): ETGVTQSPTHLIKTRGQQVTLRCSSQSGHNTVSWYQQALGQGPQFIFQYYREEENGRGNFPPRFSGLQFPNYSSELNVNALELDDSALYLCASSPGPGYGYTFGSGTRLTVV.

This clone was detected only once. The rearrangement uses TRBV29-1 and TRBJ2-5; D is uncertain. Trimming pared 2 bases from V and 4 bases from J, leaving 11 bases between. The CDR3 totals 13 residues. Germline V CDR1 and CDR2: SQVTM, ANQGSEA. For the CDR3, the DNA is TGCAGCGTTGAAAAAGGAGCCCGAGAGACCCAGTACTTC. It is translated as CSVEKGARETQYF.

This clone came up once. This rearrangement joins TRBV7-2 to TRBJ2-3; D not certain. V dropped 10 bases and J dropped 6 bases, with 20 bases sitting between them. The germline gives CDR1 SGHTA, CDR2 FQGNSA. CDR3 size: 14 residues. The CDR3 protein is CATTLSGVGDTQYF. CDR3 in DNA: TGTGCCACCACACTCTCTGGAGTTGGGGATACGCAGTATTTT. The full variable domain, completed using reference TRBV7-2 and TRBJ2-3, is GAGVSQSPSNKVTEKGKDVELRCDPISGHTALYWYRQSLGQGLEFLIYFQGNSAPDKSGLPSDRFSAERTGGSVSTLTIQRTQQEDSAVYLCATTLSGVGDTQYFGPGTRLTVL.

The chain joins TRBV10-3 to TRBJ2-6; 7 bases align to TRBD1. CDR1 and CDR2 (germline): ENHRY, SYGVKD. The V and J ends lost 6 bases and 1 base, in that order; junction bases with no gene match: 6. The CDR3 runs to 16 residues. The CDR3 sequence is CAISLGTVSGANVLTF. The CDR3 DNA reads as TGTGCCATCAGCCTCGGGACAGTGTCTGGGGCCAACGTCCTGACTTTC.

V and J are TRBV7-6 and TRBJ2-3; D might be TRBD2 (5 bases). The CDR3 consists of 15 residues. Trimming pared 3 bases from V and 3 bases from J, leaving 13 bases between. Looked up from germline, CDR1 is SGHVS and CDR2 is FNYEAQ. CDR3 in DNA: TGTGCCAGCAGCTTTAGTGCAGAGGGAACAGATACGCAGTATTTT. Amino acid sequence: CASSFSAEGTDTQYF.

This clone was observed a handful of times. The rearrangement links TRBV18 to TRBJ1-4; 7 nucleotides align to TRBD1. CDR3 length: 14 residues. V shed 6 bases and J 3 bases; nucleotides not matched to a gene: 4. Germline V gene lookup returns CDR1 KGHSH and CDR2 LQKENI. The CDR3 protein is CASSNDRANEKLFF. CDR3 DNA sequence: TGTGCCAGCTCGAATGACAGGGCTAATGAAAAACTGTTTTTT.

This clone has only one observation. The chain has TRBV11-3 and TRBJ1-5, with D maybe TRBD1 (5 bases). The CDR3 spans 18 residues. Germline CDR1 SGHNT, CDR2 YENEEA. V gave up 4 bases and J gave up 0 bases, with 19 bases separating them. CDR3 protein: CASSSMGREDHSNQPQHF. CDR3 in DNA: TGTGCCAGCAGCTCAATGGGCAGGGAGGACCATAGCAATCAGCCCCAGCATTTT.

CDR3 nucleotides: TGCGCCAGCAGACTGGCAGCGGGAGCAGGGACCCAGTACTTC. It yields the protein CASRLAAGAGTQYF. V usage is TRBV5-1 and J usage is TRBJ2-5; 8 nucleotides match TRBD2. Per the germline V gene, CDR1 is SGHRS and CDR2 is YFSETQ. CDR3 length equals 14 residues. The ends lost 5 bases at V and 7 bases at J; junction bases unmatched: 10.

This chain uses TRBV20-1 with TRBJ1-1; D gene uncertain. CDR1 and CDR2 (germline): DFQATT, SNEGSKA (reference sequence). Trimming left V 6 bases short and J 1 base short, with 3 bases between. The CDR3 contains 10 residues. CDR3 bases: TGCAGTGCGAGGAACACTGAAGCTTTCTTT. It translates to CSARNTEAFF.

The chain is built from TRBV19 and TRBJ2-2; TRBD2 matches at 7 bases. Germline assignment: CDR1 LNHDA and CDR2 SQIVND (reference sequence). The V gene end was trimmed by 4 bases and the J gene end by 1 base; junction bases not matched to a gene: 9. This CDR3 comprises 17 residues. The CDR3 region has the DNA TGTGCCAGTAGTAATCCCGGGGGGTTTAAGAACACCGGGGAGCTGTTTTTT. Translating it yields CASSNPGGFKNTGELFF.

CDR3 protein: CASSHGSGIQETQYF. As DNA, the CDR3 is TGTGCCAGCAGCCACGGCTCGGGGATCCAAGAGACCCAGTACTTC. The rearrangement joins TRBV14 to TRBJ2-5; D perhaps matches TRBD2 (5 bases). V lost 3 bases and J 1 base, leaving 12 bases between the germline ends. The CDR3 extends over 15 amino acids. The germline V gene has CDR1 SGHDN and CDR2 FVKESK.

CDR3 nucleotide sequence: TGTGCCAGCACCGGGGGACTAGAAGAGACCCAGTACTTC. Translation gives CASTGGLEETQYF. The chain uses TRBV6-6 and TRBJ2-5, with TRBD2 identical over 8 bases. From germline, CDR1 is MNHNY and CDR2 SVGAGI (reference sequence). The trim removed 7 bases at V and 3 bases at J, leaving 4 bases unmatched. There are 13 residues in the CDR3.

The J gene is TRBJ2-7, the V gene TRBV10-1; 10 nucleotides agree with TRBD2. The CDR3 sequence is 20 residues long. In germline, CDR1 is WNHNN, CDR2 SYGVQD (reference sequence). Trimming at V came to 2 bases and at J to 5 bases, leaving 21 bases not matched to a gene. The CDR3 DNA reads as TGCGCCAGCAGTGAGCCGGGGACAGAAATGAACGTTCTAGCGGGAGACGAGCAGTACTTC. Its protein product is CASSEPGTEMNVLAGDEQYF.

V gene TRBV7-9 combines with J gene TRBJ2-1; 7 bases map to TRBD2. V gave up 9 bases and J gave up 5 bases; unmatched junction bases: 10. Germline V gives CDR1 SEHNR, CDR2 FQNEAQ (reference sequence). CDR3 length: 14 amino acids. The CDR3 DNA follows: TGTGCCAGTAGTGAAGCGGGGTTTAACAATGAGCAGTTCTTC. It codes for CASSEAGFNNEQFF.

The CDR3, as DNA: TGTGCCAGCAGCTCCACCCACAGGGGCGGTGAAAAACTGTTTTTT. Protein sequence: CASSSTHRGGEKLFF. J is TRBJ1-4 and V is TRBV7-9, with 7 bases aligning to TRBD1. The V and J ends lost 4 bases and 7 bases, in that order; junction bases with no gene match: 9. This CDR3 has 15 amino acids. Germline loops: CDR1 SEHNR, CDR2 FQNEAQ (reference sequence). The full variable domain, in which reference TRBV7-9 and TRBJ1-4 provide the parts outside the CDR3, is DTGVSQNPRHKITKRGQNVTFRCDPISEHNRLYWYRQTLGQGPEFLTYFQNEAQLEKSRLLSDRFSAERPKGSFSTLEIQRTEQGDSAMYLCASSSTHRGGEKLFFGSGTQLSVL.

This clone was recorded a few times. The CDR3 DNA reads TGTGCCGCGAGCGTACTAGAGACCCAGTACTTC. It is translated as CAASVLETQYF. The chain employs TRBV5-8 and TRBJ2-5; D not certain. V was cut by 10 bases and J by 4 bases, with 11 bases left in between. This CDR3 has 11 amino acids. CDR1 and CDR2 from the germline V gene are SGHTS and YDEGEE.

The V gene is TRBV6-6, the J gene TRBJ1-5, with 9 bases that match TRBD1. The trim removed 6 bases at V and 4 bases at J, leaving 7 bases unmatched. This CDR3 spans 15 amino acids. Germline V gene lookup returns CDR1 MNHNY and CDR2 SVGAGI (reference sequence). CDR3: CASRPTGGGNQPQHF. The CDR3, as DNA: TGTGCCAGCAGGCCTACAGGGGGCGGGAATCAGCCCCAGCATTTT.

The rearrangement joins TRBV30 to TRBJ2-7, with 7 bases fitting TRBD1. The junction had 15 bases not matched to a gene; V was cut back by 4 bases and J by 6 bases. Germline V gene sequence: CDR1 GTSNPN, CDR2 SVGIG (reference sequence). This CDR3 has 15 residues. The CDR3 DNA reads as TGTGCCTGGAACCCCATTGACAGGGATACCACCGAGCAGTACTTC. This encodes CAWNPIDRDTTEQYF.

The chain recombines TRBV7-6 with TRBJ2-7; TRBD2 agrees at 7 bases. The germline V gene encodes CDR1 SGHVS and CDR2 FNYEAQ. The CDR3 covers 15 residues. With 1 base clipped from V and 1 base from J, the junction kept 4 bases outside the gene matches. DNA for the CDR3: TGTGCCAGCAGCTTAGGGGCTAGCGGATCCTACGAGCAGTACTTC. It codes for CASSLGASGSYEQYF.

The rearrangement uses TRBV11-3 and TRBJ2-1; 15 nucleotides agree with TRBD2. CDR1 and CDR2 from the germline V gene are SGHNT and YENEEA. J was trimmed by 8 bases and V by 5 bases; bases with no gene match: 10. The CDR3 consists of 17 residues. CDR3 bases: TGTGCCAGCAGCACAGGACTAGCGGGAGGGCAAATCGATGAGCAGTTCTTC. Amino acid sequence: CASSTGLAGGQIDEQFF.

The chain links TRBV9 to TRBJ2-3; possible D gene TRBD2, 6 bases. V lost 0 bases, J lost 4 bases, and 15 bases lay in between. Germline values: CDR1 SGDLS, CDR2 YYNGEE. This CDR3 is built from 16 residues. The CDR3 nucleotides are TGTGCCAGCAGCGTAGAGGGACTCCCCTGGGCAGATACGCAGTATTTT. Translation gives CASSVEGLPWADTQYF.